This TCR beta chain was sequenced in a study of blood T cell repertoires in COVID-19. The CDR3 is 13 residues long. Germline CDR1 and CDR2: SGHAT and FQNNGV. J gave up 5 bases and V 3 bases, and 2 bases lay outside the gene matches. The data were produced by immunoSEQ multiplex PCR, yet TCRdb's version contains in-frame clones alone and is incomplete. The data hold more than 85,000 clones, with roughly 84% observed a single time. The receptor's source is a woman aged 45-65 years with acute or convalescent COVID-19. The sequenced sample was peripheral blood. The chain carries TRBV11-2 and TRBJ1-1; TRBD1 matches 8 bases. The CDR3 loop is CASSFRTGTEAFF. CDR3 coding DNA: TGTGCCAGCAGCTTTCGGACAGGGACTGAAGCTTTCTTT.